The sequence of this TCR beta chain was determined in a study of shared clonotypes between healthy human individuals (TCRdb year 2020). At the level of the whole study: The cohort comprised a couple of women and a few men aged 18 to 49 years. For each donor, three plates each were used for CD4 naive and CD4 memory, two plates were used for CD8 naive, and one plate was used for CD8 memory. To estimate repertoire size and how much clonotypes are shared between individuals, the study performed deep sequencing of blood TCR repertoires from roughly five healthy adults. Libraries were prepared and TCR repertoires were sequenced by different laboratories using diverse techniques, in order to increase sequencing depth and limit assay-specific biases. Per donor, leukapheresis produced somewhere between about 0.85 and 10 billion PBMCs. Broad study findings and their caveats: Estimated clonotype richness was generally larger for naive than for memory subsets. Sharing across a few donors was observed for about 4.8% of naive CD4, 3% to 4% of naive CD8, over 2% of memory CD4, and less than 0.45% of memory CD8 clonotypes. Pairwise subsampling indicated that sequencing depth was expected to affect the degree of clonotype sharing among donors. Compared with non-shared clonotypes, clonotypes shared by all four sorted-subset donors had higher generation probabilities. Incomplete sequencing was indicated by rarefaction of sorted-subset datasets, despite the large sequencing depth. Only blood was sampled, and tissue TCR repertoires likely differ from those in blood. Because the study included a small number of donors, the genetic and exposure-history diversity represented was limited.

The donors were healthy, HIV-negative adults with no recently reported acute infections or vaccinations. Every donor was a Caucasian adult residing in Nashville, Tennessee, USA. Magnetic negative selection was used to enrich CD4+ T cells, after which naive cells were positively selected on CD45RA and the negative fraction became the memory subset. Blood was obtained by leukapheresis, after which PBMCs were separated by Ficoll-Histopaque density gradient centrifugation and cryopreserved in liquid nitrogen vapor phase. Purity and quantity of every magnetically sorted T cell population were checked by analytical flow cytometry. Each sorted fraction had its genomic DNA isolated and then quantified by UV absorbance on a Nanodrop 2000c. The germline V gene sets CDR1 to SGHAT and CDR2 to FQNNGV. Trimming takes 3 bases from V and 5 bases from J, and the germline ends sit 7 bases apart. The CDR3, cysteine through phenylalanine, is 12 amino acids long. Only the CDR3 region is kept as DNA, spanning 36 bases read in frame from base 1.

With regard to this clone: Its recognized antigen is unknown. One base away there is no much larger clone; base qualities are not given.

TCR CDR3 regions were amplified from genomic DNA by multiplex PCR using the deep immunoSEQ assay. Genomic DNA extracted from each cell subset was distributed evenly over all wells of several immunoSEQ 96-well plates, and each plate served as one replicate. For sorted subsets, each replicate PCR was loaded with about 200 ng genomic DNA, equivalent to 25,000 to 35,000 T cell genomes. The purified libraries were quantified using a Qubit 3.0 fluorometer, sized with a Bioanalyzer 2100, and then quantified again using the KAPA Library Quantification kit. Each immunoSEQ 96-well plate was sequenced on its own single-read 150-cycle Illumina NextSeq 550 flow cell. The paper's processing steps were these. Because the immunoSEQ output held only junctional sequences and lacked quality scores, the filtering could not match the filtering applied to full-length reads. To assign V/J genes and CDR3, sequences were annotated using PyIR, a Python wrapper for IgBLAST v1.9, with IMGT germline references. Reads with weak V/J assignments (E-value above 1e-6), missing CDR3, stop codons, out-of-frame junctions, or ambiguous translated residues were removed. A V3J clonotype was defined by an identical inferred V gene, J gene, and CDR3 amino acid sequence. Percentage overlap between repertoires was calculated by dividing the number of shared unique clonotypes by the size of the smaller repertoire. Repertoire richness was assessed with RTK rarefaction, the Chao1 estimator, and Recon v2.1 estimates of unobserved clonotypes. For all TCRbeta clonotypes obtained by the gDNA method from several donors, generation probabilities were computed with OLGA. As stored in TCRdb, this immuneACCESS dataset retains in-frame rearrangements with V and J assigned. A fraction of the clones does not appear; measured against another copy, unresolved V genes explain less than half of the discrepancy, and the remainder lacks a known reason. The V and J calls and the clone size are those of that table, but D and trimming were determined from the DNA. The sample profile shows more than 1.2 million clones; approximately 98.5% of them were found once. The top ten constitute approximately 0.38% of the sample.

The sample was naive CD4+ T cells sorted from blood. The cell subset or site label here, explained by the study, means: CD45RA+ positively selected. This sequence was found in a young man in good health. This sequence uses TRBV11-2 and TRBJ1-1; the D gene identity is not certain. The CDR3 corresponds to CASSLYPTEAFF. The DNA sequence is given as TGTGCCAGCAGCTTGTACCCGACTGAAGCTTTCTTT.